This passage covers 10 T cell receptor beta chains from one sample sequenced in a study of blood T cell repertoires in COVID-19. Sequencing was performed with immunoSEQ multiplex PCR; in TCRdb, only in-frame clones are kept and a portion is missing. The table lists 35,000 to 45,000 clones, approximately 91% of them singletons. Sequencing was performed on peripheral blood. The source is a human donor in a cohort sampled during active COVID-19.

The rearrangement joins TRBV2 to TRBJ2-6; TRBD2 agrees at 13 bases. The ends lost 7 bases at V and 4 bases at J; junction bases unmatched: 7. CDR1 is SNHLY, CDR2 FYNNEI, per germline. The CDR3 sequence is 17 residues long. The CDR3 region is CASTGTSGVGGANVLTF. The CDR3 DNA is TGTGCCAGCACCGGGACTAGCGGGGTAGGCGGGGCCAACGTCCTGACTTTC.

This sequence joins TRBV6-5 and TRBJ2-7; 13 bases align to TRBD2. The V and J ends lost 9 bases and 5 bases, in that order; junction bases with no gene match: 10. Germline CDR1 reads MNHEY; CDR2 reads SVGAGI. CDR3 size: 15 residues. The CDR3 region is CASQTSGGYSDEQYF. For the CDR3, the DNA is TGTGCCAGTCAGACTAGCGGGGGGTATAGCGACGAGCAGTACTTC.

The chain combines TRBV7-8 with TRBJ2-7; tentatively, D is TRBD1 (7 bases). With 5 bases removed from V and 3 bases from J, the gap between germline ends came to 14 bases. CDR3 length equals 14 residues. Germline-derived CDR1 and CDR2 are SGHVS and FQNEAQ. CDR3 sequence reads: CASSPGRGDYEQYF. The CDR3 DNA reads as TGTGCCAGCAGCCCCGGCAGGGGGGACTACGAGCAGTACTTC.

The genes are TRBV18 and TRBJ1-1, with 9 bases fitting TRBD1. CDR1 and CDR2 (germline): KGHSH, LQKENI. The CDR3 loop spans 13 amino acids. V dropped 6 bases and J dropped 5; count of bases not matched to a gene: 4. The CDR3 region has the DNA TGTGCCAGCTCCCTACAGGGGGCAACTGAAGCTTTCTTT. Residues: CASSLQGATEAFF.

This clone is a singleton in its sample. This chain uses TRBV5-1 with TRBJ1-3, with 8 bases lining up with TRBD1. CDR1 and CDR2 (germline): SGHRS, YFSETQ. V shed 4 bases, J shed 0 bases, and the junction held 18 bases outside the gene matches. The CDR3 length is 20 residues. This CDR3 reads CASSQEGRHRGSYSGNTIYF. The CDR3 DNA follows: TGCGCCAGCAGCCAAGAAGGGCGACACAGGGGGTCCTACTCTGGAAACACCATATATTTT.

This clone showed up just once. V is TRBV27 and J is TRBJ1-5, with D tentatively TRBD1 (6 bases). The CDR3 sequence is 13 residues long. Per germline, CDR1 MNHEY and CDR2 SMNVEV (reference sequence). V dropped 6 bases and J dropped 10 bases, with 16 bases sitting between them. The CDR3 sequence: CASSATGLGPQHF. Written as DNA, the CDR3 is TGTGCCAGCAGCGCAACAGGGCTGGGCCCCCAGCATTTT.

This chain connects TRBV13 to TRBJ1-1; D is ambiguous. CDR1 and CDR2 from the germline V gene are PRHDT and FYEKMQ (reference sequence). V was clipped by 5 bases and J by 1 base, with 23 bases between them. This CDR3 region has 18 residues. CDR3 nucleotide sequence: TGTGCCAGCAGCCTTATAACGTTCGGTACGGAGGGGAACACTGAAGCTTTCTTT. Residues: CASSLITFGTEGNTEAFF.

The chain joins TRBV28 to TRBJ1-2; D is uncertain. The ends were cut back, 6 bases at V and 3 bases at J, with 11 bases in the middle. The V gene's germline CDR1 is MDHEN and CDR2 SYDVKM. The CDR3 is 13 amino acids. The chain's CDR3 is CASSKTTDYGYTF. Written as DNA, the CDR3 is TGTGCCAGCAGCAAGACGACTGACTATGGCTACACCTTC.

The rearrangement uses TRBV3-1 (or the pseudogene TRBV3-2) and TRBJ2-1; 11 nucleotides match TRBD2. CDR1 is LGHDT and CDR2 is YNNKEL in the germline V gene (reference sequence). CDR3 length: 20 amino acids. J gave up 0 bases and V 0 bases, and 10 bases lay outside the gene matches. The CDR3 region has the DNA TGTGCCAGCAGCCAAGATCAGGTAGCGGGGGGGCCATCCTCCTACAATGAGCAGTTCTTC. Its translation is CASSQDQVAGGPSSYNEQFF.

The CDR3 region is CASSLRTSGHSTDTQYF. The CDR3 nucleotides are TGTGCCAGCAGCTTGAGGACTAGCGGCCACAGCACAGATACGCAGTATTTT. The chain joins TRBV5-8 to TRBJ2-3; the match to TRBD2 covers 10 bases. The CDR3 length is 17 residues. Germline V gene sequence: CDR1 SGHTS, CDR2 YDEGEE. V dropped 1 base and J dropped 0; count of bases not matched to a gene: 5.